Listed below are T cell receptor beta chains from one sample, sequenced in a study of identical twins. One entry per CDR3 protein results from TCRdb running MiXCR on the 5' RACE reads. The repertoire consists of approximately 220,000 distinct CDR3 sequences, with 7.5% occurring once and the leading ten covering about 1.8%. These data are also associated with another study on yellow fever vaccine responses in identical twins.

The sequenced material came from memory (CD45RO+) T cells sorted from blood. The receptors here all came from a woman aged 18 to 35 in good health. The CDR3 runs from the conserved cysteine through the conserved F or W. Fields, in order: J gene, D gene, V gene, clone size, CDR3 protein, CDR3 DNA. The D gene is left open where the match is weak. Size values are once, few and many counts, or a class for expanded clones, and some rows have none.

TRBJ1-2 TRBD1 TRBV5-1 many CASRPGQQIYGYTF TGCGCCAGCAGGCCGGGACAGCAAATCTATGGCTACACCTTC
TRBJ2-1 - TRBV11-2 - CASRETGPYEQFF TGTGCCAGCAGAGAAACGGGACCCTATGAGCAGTTCTTC
TRBJ1-4 - TRBV6-5 few CASSYPIPGRSTNEKLFF TGTGCCAGCAGTTACCCGATCCCCGGGCGATCAACTAATGAAAAACTGTTTTTT
TRBJ1-2 TRBD1 TRBV12-3/TRBV12-4 many CASTRQGGGYTF TGTGCCAGCACCCGTCAGGGGGGTGGCTACACCTTC
TRBJ2-7 TRBD2 TRBV7-2 many CASSVTTSGVSSYEQYF TGTGCCAGCAGCGTAACGACTAGCGGGGTTAGCTCCTACGAGCAGTACTTC
TRBJ2-1 - TRBV6-2/TRBV6-3 many CASSITRGNEQFF TGTGCCAGCAGCATAACTAGAGGCAATGAGCAGTTCTTC
TRBJ2-1 - TRBV7-2 - CASSLAAGPYNEQFF TGTGCCAGCAGCTTAGCGGCGGGGCCCTACAATGAGCAGTTCTTC
TRBJ2-1 - TRBV28 many CASSLRYNEQFF TGTGCCAGCAGTTTAAGGTACAATGAGCAGTTCTTC
TRBJ2-1 - TRBV4-3 - CASSRGGNSYNEQFF TGCGCCAGCAGCCGAGGGGGGAACTCCTACAATGAGCAGTTCTTC
TRBJ2-3 - TRBV10-2 - CASKQGTRAADTQYF TGCGCCAGCAAGCAAGGGACTCGGGCGGCAGATACGCAGTATTTT
TRBJ2-1 - TRBV12-3/TRBV12-4 many CASSSSSNEQFF TGTGCCAGCAGTAGCTCTAGTAATGAGCAGTTCTTC
TRBJ2-1 - TRBV5-1 few CASSLVNNEQFF TGCGCCAGCAGCTTGGTAAACAATGAGCAGTTCTTC
TRBJ1-6 - TRBV20-1 few CSASQDLISPLHF TGCAGTGCTAGCCAAGATCTAATTTCACCCCTCCACTTT
TRBJ2-7 TRBD2 TRBV9 - CASSVSGGASSGNEQYF TGTGCCAGCAGCGTTAGCGGGGGGGCCTCGAGCGGGAACGAGCAGTACTTC
TRBJ2-2 TRBD1 TRBV7-9 many CASSLGTGAANTGELFF TGTGCCAGCAGCTTGGGGACAGGGGCCGCGAACACCGGGGAGCTGTTTTTT
TRBJ2-2 - TRBV10-1 many CASSEPRYGESANTGELFF TGCGCCAGCAGTGAGCCACGCTACGGAGAAAGCGCGAACACCGGGGAGCTGTTTTTT
TRBJ2-7 TRBD2 TRBV6-2/TRBV6-3 few CASSTLRTSDYEQYF TGTGCCAGCAGTACCCTGCGGACTAGCGACTACGAGCAGTACTTC
TRBJ1-5 - TRBV3-1 - CASSQGPGGSLEPQHF TGTGCCAGCAGCCAAGGACCGGGGGGGAGTCTTGAGCCCCAGCATTTT
TRBJ2-4 - TRBV28 many CASSTTSLNIQYF TGTGCCAGCAGTACCACGTCGTTAAACATTCAGTACTTC
TRBJ2-3 - TRBV20-1 - CSAQQRGTDTQYF TGCAGTGCTCAACAGAGAGGCACAGATACGCAGTATTTT
TRBJ2-5 - TRBV18 few CASSREGARQETQYF TGTGCCAGCTCACGGGAGGGGGCTCGCCAAGAGACCCAGTACTTC
TRBJ2-7 - TRBV20-1 many CSATWTYEQYF TGCAGTGCTACGTGGACCTACGAGCAGTACTTC
TRBJ1-3 - TRBV7-2 - CASSPDRNSGNTIYF TGTGCCAGCAGCCCCGACAGAAACTCTGGAAACACCATATATTTT
TRBJ2-3 - TRBV6-4 - CASSDSGGGSADTQYF TGTGCCAGCAGTGACTCGGGAGGGGGCTCGGCAGATACGCAGTATTTT
TRBJ1-1 - TRBV29-1 many CSVRLNTEAFF TGCAGCGTCAGGCTGAACACTGAAGCTTTCTTT
TRBJ2-1 - TRBV2 - CASRGHKSSYNEQFF TGTGCCAGCAGGGGACACAAAAGCTCCTACAATGAGCAGTTCTTC
TRBJ2-7 - TRBV6-2/TRBV6-3 few CASRATYEQYF TGTGCCAGCAGAGCCACCTACGAGCAGTACTTC
TRBJ2-3 - TRBV7-9 many CASSLDGISTDTQYF TGTGCCAGCAGCTTAGACGGCATTAGCACAGATACGCAGTATTTT
TRBJ1-6 - TRBV6-1 many CASTRDQENSPLHF TGTGCCAGCACCCGGGATCAAGAGAATTCACCCCTCCACTTT
TRBJ1-3 TRBD1 TRBV25-1 - CASSAQGFGNTIYF TGTGCCAGCAGCGCACAGGGGTTTGGAAACACCATATATTTT
TRBJ2-2 TRBD1 TRBV7-9 many CASSTTGGNTGELFF TGTGCCAGCAGCACGACAGGGGGTAACACCGGGGAGCTGTTTTTT
TRBJ2-7 - TRBV11-2 many CASSITGYASYEQYF TGTGCCAGCAGCATCACAGGGTACGCCTCCTACGAGCAGTACTTC
TRBJ2-5 TRBD2 TRBV14 few CASSQDLLSASGSRRETQYF TGTGCCAGCAGCCAAGATCTTCTATCGGCTAGCGGGAGTCGTCGAGAGACCCAGTACTTC
TRBJ2-7 TRBD1 TRBV20-1 - CSAREQIPGQGLYEQYF TGCAGTGCTAGAGAACAGATTCCGGGACAGGGGTTATACGAGCAGTACTTC
TRBJ2-7 - TRBV6-6 many CASSYLLADEQYF TGTGCCAGCAGTTACCTCCTTGCGGACGAGCAGTACTTC
TRBJ2-2 TRBD1 TRBV5-5 many CASSSGQGSTGELFF TGTGCCAGCAGCTCCGGACAGGGGAGCACCGGGGAGCTGTTTTTT
TRBJ1-6 - TRBV20-1 - CSARLSLDSPLHF TGCAGTGCTCGACTATCCTTGGATTCACCCCTCCACTTT
TRBJ2-7 - TRBV20-1 many CSARVPPGHPGGPYEQYF TGCAGTGCTAGAGTCCCCCCGGGGCATCCCGGGGGGCCCTACGAGCAGTACTTC
TRBJ2-3 - TRBV10-3 - CAISEGTADTQYF TGTGCCATCAGTGAGGGGACCGCAGATACGCAGTATTTT